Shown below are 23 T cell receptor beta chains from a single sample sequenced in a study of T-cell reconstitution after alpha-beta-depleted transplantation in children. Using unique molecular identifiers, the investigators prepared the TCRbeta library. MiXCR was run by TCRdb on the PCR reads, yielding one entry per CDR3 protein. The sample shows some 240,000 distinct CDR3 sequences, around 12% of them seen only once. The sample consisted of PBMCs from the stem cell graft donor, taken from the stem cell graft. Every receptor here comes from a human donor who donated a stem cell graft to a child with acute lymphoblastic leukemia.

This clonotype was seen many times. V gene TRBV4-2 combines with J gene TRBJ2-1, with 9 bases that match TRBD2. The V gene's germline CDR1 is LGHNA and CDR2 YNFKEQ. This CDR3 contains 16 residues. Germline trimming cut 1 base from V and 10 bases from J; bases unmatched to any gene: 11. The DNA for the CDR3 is TGTGCCAGCAGCCAAGGGCGGGAGGGCCCCGCTTTCGAGCAGTTCTTC. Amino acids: CASSQGREGPAFEQFF.

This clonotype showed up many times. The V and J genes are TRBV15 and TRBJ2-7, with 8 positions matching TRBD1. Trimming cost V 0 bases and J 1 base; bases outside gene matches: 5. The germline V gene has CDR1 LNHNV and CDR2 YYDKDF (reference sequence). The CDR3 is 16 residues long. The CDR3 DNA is TGTGCCACCAGCAGAGATTGGGGGACAGGATCCTACGAGCAGTACTTC. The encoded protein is CATSRDWGTGSYEQYF.

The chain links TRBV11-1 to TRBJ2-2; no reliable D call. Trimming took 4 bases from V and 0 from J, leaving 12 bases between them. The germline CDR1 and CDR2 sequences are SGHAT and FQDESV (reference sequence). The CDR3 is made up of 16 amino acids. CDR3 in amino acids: CASSSPQTSNTGELFF. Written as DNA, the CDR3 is TGTGCCAGCAGCTCCCCCCAGACATCGAACACCGGGGAGCTGTTTTTT.

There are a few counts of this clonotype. CDR3 region: CASSLSGRNTGELFF. The CDR3 DNA reads as TGTGCCAGCAGTTTATCAGGACGGAACACCGGGGAGCTGTTTTTT. The V gene is TRBV28, the J gene TRBJ2-2, with unresolved D. Germline-derived CDR1 and CDR2 are MDHEN and SYDVKM. The length of the CDR3 is 15 residues. V was shortened by 1 base and J by 1 base, with 7 bases between the two germline ends.

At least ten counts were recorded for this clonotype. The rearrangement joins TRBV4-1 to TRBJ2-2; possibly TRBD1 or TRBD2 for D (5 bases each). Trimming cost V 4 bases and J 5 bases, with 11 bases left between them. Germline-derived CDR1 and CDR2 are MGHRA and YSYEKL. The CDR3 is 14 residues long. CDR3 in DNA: TGCGCCAGCAGCCTACGGGACCTTACCGGGGAGCTGTTTTTT. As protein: CASSLRDLTGELFF.

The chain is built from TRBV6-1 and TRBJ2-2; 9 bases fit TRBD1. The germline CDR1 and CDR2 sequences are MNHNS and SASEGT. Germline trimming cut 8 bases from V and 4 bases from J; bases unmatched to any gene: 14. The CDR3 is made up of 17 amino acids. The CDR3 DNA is TGTGCCAGCCTTCTTAGAGGGGACAGGGTAGCCACCGGGGAGCTGTTTTTT. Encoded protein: CASLLRGDRVATGELFF.

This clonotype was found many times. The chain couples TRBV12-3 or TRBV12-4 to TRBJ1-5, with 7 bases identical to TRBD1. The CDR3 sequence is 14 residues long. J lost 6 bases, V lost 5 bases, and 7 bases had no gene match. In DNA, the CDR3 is TGTGCCAGCAGTAGTGACAGGGTCCCTCAGCCCCAGCATTTT. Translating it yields CASSSDRVPQPQHF.

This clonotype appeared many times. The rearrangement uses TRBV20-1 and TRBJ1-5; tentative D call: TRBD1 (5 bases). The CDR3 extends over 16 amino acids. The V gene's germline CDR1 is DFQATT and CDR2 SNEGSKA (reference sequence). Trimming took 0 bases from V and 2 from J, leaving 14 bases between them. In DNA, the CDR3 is TGCAGTGCTAGAGATAACGCCCAGGGCGGCAATCAGCCCCAGCATTTT. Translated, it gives CSARDNAQGGNQPQHF.

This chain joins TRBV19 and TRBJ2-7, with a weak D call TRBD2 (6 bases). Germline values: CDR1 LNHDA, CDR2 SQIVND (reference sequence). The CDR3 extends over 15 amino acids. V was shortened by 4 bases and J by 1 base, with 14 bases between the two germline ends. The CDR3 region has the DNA TGTGCCAGTAGTAGTGGACCCGGGGGTTCCTACGAGCAGTACTTC. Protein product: CASSSGPGGSYEQYF.

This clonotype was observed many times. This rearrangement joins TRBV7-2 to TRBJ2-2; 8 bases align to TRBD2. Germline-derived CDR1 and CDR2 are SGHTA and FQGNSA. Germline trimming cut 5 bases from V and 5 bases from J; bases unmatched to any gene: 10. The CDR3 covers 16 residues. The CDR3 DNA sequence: TGTGCCAGCAGCCCCAATAGCGGGGCAAGGACCGGGGAGCTGTTTTTT. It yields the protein CASSPNSGARTGELFF.

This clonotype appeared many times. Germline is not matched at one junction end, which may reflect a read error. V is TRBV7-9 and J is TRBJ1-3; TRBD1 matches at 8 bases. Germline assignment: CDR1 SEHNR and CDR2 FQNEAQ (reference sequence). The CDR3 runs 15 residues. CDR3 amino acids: CASSLSGTGRRALDF. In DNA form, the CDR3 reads TGTGCCAGCAGCTTATCAGGGACAGGCCGTCGGGCGTTAGATTTT.

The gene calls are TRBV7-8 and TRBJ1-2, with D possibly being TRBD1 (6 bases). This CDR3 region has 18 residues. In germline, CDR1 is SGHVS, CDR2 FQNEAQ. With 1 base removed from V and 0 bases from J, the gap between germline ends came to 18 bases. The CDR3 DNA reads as TGTGCCAGCAGCTTAGAGGTCCAGGGGATGATAGCTAACTATGGCTACACCTTC. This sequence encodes CASSLEVQGMIANYGYTF.

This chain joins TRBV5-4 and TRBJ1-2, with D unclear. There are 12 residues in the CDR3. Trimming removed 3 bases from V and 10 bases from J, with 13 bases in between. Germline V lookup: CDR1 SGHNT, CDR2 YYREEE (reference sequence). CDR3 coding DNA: TGTGCCAGCAGCTCCTCCCTACACGTCTACACCTTC. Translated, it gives CASSSSLHVYTF.

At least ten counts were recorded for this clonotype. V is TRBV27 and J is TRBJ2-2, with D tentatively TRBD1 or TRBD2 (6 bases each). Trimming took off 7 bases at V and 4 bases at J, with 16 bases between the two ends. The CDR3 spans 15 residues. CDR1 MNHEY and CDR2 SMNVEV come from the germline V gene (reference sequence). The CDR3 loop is CASTLEGTSTGELFF. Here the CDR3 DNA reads TGTGCCAGCACGTTGGAGGGGACATCCACCGGGGAGCTGTTTTTT.

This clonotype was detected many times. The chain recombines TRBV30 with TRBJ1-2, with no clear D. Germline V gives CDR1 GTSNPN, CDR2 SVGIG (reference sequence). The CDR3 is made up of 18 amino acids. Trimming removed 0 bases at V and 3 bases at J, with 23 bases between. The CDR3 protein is CAWSVSGGSNFKHYGYTF. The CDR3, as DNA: TGTGCCTGGAGTGTATCTGGCGGTTCGAATTTCAAACACTATGGCTACACCTTC.

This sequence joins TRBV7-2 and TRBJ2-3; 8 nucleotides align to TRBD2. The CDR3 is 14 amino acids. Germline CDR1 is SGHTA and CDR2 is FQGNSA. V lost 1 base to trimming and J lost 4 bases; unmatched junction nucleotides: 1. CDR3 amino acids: CASSLGAGADTQYF. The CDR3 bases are TGTGCCAGCAGCTTAGGAGCGGGAGCAGATACGCAGTATTTT.

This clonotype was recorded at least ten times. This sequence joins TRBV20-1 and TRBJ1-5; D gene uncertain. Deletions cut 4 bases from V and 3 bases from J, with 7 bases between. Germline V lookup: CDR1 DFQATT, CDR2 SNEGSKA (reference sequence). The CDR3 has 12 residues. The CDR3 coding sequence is TGCAGTGCTACGGGCCACAATCAGCCCCAGCATTTT. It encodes CSATGHNQPQHF.

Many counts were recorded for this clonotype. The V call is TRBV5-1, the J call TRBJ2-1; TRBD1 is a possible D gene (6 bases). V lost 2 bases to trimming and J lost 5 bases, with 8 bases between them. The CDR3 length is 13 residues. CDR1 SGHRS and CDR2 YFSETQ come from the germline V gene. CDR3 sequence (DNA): TGCGCCAGCAGCTTTGGACAGAACAATGAGCAGTTCTTC. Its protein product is CASSFGQNNEQFF. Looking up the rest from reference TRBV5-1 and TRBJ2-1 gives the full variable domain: KAGVTQTPRYLIKTRGQQVTLSCSPISGHRSVSWYQQTPGQGLQFLFEYFSETQRNKGNFPGRFSGRQFSNSRSEMNVSTLELGDSALYLCASSFGQNNEQFFGPGTRLTVL.

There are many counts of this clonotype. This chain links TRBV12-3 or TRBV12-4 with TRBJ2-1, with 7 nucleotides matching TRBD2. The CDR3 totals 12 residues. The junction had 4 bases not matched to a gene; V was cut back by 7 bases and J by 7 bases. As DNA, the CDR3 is TGTGCCAGCACCGGGGAGGGGAATGAGCAGTTCTTC. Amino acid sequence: CASTGEGNEQFF.

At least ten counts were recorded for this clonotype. The CDR3 spells CASSEGTENQETQYF. For the CDR3, the DNA is TGTGCCAGCAGCGAAGGGACAGAAAATCAAGAGACCCAGTACTTC. This chain uses TRBV7-9 with TRBJ2-5; 7 bases fit TRBD1. Germline assignment: CDR1 SEHNR and CDR2 FQNEAQ (reference sequence). V was clipped by 5 bases and J by 2 bases; unmatched bases: 8. The CDR3 has 15 amino acids.

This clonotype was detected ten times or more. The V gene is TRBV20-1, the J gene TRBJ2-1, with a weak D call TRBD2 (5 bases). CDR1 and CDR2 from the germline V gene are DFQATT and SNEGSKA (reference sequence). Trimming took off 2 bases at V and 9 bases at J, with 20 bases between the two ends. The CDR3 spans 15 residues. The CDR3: CSARPFGTAGGEQFF. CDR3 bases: TGCAGTGCTAGACCATTCGGCACTGCGGGTGGTGAGCAGTTCTTC.

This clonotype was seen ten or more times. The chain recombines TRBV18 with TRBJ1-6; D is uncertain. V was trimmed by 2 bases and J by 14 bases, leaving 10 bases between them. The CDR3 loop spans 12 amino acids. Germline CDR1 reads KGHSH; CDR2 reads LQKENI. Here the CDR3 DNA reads TGTGCCAGCTCACCAGACGACCTCACCCTCCACTTT. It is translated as CASSPDDLTLHF. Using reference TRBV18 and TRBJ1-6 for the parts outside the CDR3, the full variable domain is NAGVMQNPRHLVRRRGQEARLRCSPMKGHSHVYWYRQLPEEGLKFMVYLQKENIIDESGMPKERFSAEFPKEGPSILRIQQVVRGDSAAYFCASSPDDLTLHFGNGTRLTVT.

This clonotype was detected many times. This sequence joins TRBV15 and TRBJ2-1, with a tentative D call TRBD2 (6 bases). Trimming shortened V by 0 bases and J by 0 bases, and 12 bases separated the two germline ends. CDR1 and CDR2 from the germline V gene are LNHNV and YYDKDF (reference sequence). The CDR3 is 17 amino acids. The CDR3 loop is CATSRDKMGGSYNEQFF. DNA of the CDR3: TGTGCCACCAGCAGAGACAAGATGGGGGGCTCCTACAATGAGCAGTTCTTC.